The text below deals with one T cell receptor beta chain. Its antigen is currently unknown. Combining a sample-barcoded 5' primer with a J-beta primer mix, a second PCR ran for 7 to 11 cycles. TCRdb recomputed calls from the 5' RACE reads with MiXCR, one row per CDR3 protein. Here the sample spans about 800,000 distinct CDR3 sequences, roughly 60% being singletons. This sample was included in a study of blood T cells in healthy people across ages. For the study at large: There was about one barcoded beta molecule captured by template switching per two T cells.

Study conclusions and caveats: Unknown donor CMV status possibly confounded expanded clonotype changes. Diversity estimates from one million T cells were considered underestimates.

This CDR3 comprises 13 residues. Trimming stripped 6 bases from V and 6 bases from J, with 9 bases between. From germline, CDR1 is ENHRY and CDR2 SYGVKD. The donors, aged about 6 to 90, were healthy Caucasians from Russia. The genes are TRBV10-3 and TRBJ1-6, with D possibly TRBD1 on 6 matching bases. The specimen was blood. The sequence was obtained from a young man in good health. CDR3: CAIRDSPNSPLHF. For the CDR3, the DNA is TGTGCCATCAGGGACAGCCCTAATTCACCCCTCCACTTT.